The rows below give T cell receptor beta chains drawn from one sample of a study of T cells in tumors after PD-1 blockade. Only in-frame clones appear in the TCRdb table, and some are missing; sequencing was by immunoSEQ multiplex PCR. The data contain tens of thousands of clones, just under 80% of them singletons. The input for sequencing was PBMCs, taken before anti-PD-1 treatment. These receptors were obtained from a human donor with basal cell carcinoma. The CDR3 runs from the conserved cysteine through the conserved F or W. The D gene is left open where the match is weak. Some rows mark clone size as missing; the rest say once, few, many or name a class of expanded clone.

j_call d_call clone_size v_call cdr3_nt cdr3_aa
TRBJ2-2 NA NA TRBV30 TGTGCCTGGAGTGTACTACTAGAGGGCGGGGAGCTGTTTTTT CAWSVLLEGGELFF
TRBJ1-6 NA NA TRBV19 TGTGCCAGTAGTAATCAGGAGTCCTATAATTCACCCCTCCACTTT CASSNQESYNSPLHF
TRBJ1-6 NA NA TRBV19 TGTGCCAGTAGTATTCCTCCTTCACCCCTCCACTTT CASSIPPSPLHF
TRBJ2-2 TRBD2 few TRBV24-1 TGTGCCACCAGCGACCTGGGGACTAGCGGGACCGGGGAGCTGTTTTTT CATSDLGTSGTGELFF
TRBJ1-2 NA NA TRBV4-1 TGCGCCAGCAGCCAAGATGAACAGAACTATGGCTACACCTTC CASSQDEQNYGYTF
TRBJ1-1 NA NA TRBV7-9 TGTGCCAGCAGCTTAGCGACACTGGAGGGGTCGAACACTGAAGCTTTCTTT CASSLATLEGSNTEAFF
TRBJ2-5 TRBD1 few TRBV24-1 TGTGCCACCAGTGATTCAGACAGGGGGCTAAGAGAGACCCAGTACTTC CATSDSDRGLRETQYF
TRBJ2-2 TRBD2 NA TRBV19 TGTGCCAGTAGTATCGGGTGGGAGCCTAGCGGGGGGACCGGGGAGCTGTTTTTT CASSIGWEPSGGTGELFF
TRBJ2-7 NA NA TRBV4-1 TGCGCCAGCAGCCAAGACCGGGGTCGGTACGAGCAGTACTTC CASSQDRGRYEQYF
TRBJ2-1 TRBD2 NA TRBV29-1 TGCAGCGTTGTAGGAGGGGGAAGCAGCGGGAGTTACAATGAGCAGTTCTTC CSVVGGGSSGSYNEQFF
TRBJ2-7 TRBD2 few TRBV28 TGTGCCAGCAGCCTTTGGGGTAGCGGGCTATCCTCCTACGAGCAGTACTTC CASSLWGSGLSSYEQYF
TRBJ2-3 NA NA TRBV5-4 TGTGCCAGCAGCCCCTGGGAGGGGGGCACAGATACGCAGTATTTT CASSPWEGGTDTQYF
TRBJ2-7 TRBD2 NA TRBV6-5 TGTGCCAGCAGAGGAAGGACTAGCGGGAGCTACGAGCAGTACTTC CASRGRTSGSYEQYF
TRBJ2-1 NA NA TRBV19 TGTGCCAGTAGTATTCGAAGCACCTACAATGAGCAGTTCTTC CASSIRSTYNEQFF
TRBJ1-1 NA few TRBV7-9 TGTGCCAGCAGCTTAGTGCAGGGTTACACTGAAGCTTTCTTT CASSLVQGYTEAFF
TRBJ2-1 TRBD2 medium-sized TRBV6-4 TGTGCCAGCAGTGACTCGACTAGCGGGGACCACAATGAGCAGTTCTTC CASSDSTSGDHNEQFF
TRBJ1-1 NA NA TRBV18 TGTGCCAGCTCACCATCACAAAAGGGGGATGGCACTGAAGCTTTCTTT CASSPSQKGDGTEAFF
TRBJ2-5 NA NA TRBV7-9 TGTGCCAGCAGCTTATTTAATGGAGGAGCCCAAGAGACCCAGTACTTC CASSLFNGGAQETQYF
TRBJ1-6 NA few TRBV19 TGTGCCATCCTGTTGGAAATTTCAGGGGTAAGTAATTCACCCCTCCACTTT CAILLEISGVSNSPLHF
TRBJ2-1 NA few TRBV19 TGTGCCAGTAGTATTGACAGAATTAGCAATGAGCAGTTCTTC CASSIDRISNEQFF
TRBJ1-5 NA NA TRBV6-2/TRBV6-3 TGTGCCAGCAGTTATGGGAGGCAGGCTGGCAATCAGCCCCAGCATTTT CASSYGRQAGNQPQHF
TRBJ1-4 NA medium-sized TRBV5-6 TGTGCCAGCAGCCCCCGGGGGGCGGGGGCTGGTGAAAAACTGTTTTTT CASSPRGAGAGEKLFF
TRBJ2-1 NA few TRBV7-6 TGTGCCAGCAGCTTAGGTCCGAGGGGAAGGTCCTACAATGAGCAGTTCTTC CASSLGPRGRSYNEQFF
TRBJ2-3 TRBD2 once TRBV3-1/TRBV3-2 TGTGCCAGCAGCCAGGCGGGAGGACCCACAGATACGCAGTATTTT CASSQAGGPTDTQYF
TRBJ2-1 TRBD2 NA TRBV24-1 TGTGCCACCAGTGATTGGACTAGCGGGAATGAGCAGTTCTTC CATSDWTSGNEQFF
TRBJ2-1 TRBD2 NA TRBV3-1/TRBV3-2 TGTGCCAGCAGGTTACTAGCGGGAGGGAAAAATGAGCAGTTCTTC CASRLLAGGKNEQFF
TRBJ2-3 TRBD2 NA TRBV27 TGTGCCAGCAGACCACGGCGGGCAGTAGCGGGACCCACAGATACGCAGTATTTT CASRPRRAVAGPTDTQYF
TRBJ2-5 NA few TRBV5-5 TGTGCCAGCAGCTTAGCGGGAGAGACCCAGTACTTC CASSLAGETQYF
TRBJ2-3 TRBD1 NA TRBV12-3/TRBV12-4 TGTGCCAGCAGTCGAACCCGACAGGGGCCTCAGTATTTT CASSRTRQGPQYF
TRBJ2-1 NA NA TRBV11-3 TGTGCCAGCAGCCTAGGCGGTAGGGCTTCGCTCTATGAGCAGTTCTTC CASSLGGRASLYEQFF
TRBJ2-7 TRBD2 NA TRBV5-1 TGCGCCAGCAGCTTGGGGCTAGCGGGACACTCCTACGAGCAGTACTTC CASSLGLAGHSYEQYF
TRBJ1-4 NA NA TRBV9 TGTGCCAGCAGCGTAGGCGGATCTAATGAAAAACTGTTTTTT CASSVGGSNEKLFF
TRBJ2-5 TRBD2 NA TRBV24-1 TGTGCCACCAGTGACTCGGGGCGGGGGGGTCAAGAGACCCAGTACTTC CATSDSGRGGQETQYF
TRBJ1-6 NA NA TRBV5-6 TGTGCCAGCAGCTCTAGGACAGTAGGGACCTATAATTCACCCCTCCACTTT CASSSRTVGTYNSPLHF
TRBJ1-5 NA few TRBV3-1/TRBV3-2 TGTGCCAGCAGCCAGAGGGGCATCAATCAGCCCCAGCATTTT CASSQRGINQPQHF
TRBJ1-1 TRBD1 NA TRBV6-6 TGTGCCAGCAGTGGCGGACAGGGTATTTCGCAGGGAGCTTTCTTT CASSGGQGISQGAFF
TRBJ1-6 NA NA TRBV2 TGTGCCAGCAGGACCGGGTCACCCCTCCACTTT CASRTGSPLHF
TRBJ2-5 NA NA TRBV6-2/TRBV6-3 TGTGCCAGCAGCCCAGGCTGGGGCGTTGAGACCCAGTACTTC CASSPGWGVETQYF
TRBJ2-2 TRBD1 NA TRBV7-2 TGTGCCAGCAGCCCTCGGACAGGGGTCACCGGGGAGCTGTTTTTT CASSPRTGVTGELFF
TRBJ1-1 TRBD1 NA TRBV7-9 TGTGCCAGCAGCTTCGGGAACACAGGGGGTGCTTTCTTT CASSFGNTGGAFF
TRBJ2-5 NA NA TRBV7-9 TGTGCCAGCAGCTTGGGCCATGGGGCCCAAGAGACCCAGTACTTC CASSLGHGAQETQYF
TRBJ1-6 NA NA TRBV6-2/TRBV6-3 TGTGCCAGCAGTTACCTTGGGGAGATCAGGTCGTCACCCCTCCACTTT CASSYLGEIRSSPLHF
TRBJ1-5 NA NA TRBV24-1 TGTGCCACCAGTGATAGCAATCAGCCCCAGCATTTT CATSDSNQPQHF
TRBJ2-3 TRBD1 NA TRBV7-9 TGTGCCAGCAGCTTAGTTGGGACAGCGAACACAGATACGCAGTATTTT CASSLVGTANTDTQYF
TRBJ2-6 NA NA TRBV2 TGTGCCAGCAGTGAACAGGGACCAAATTCTGGGGCCAACGTCCTGACTTTC CASSEQGPNSGANVLTF
TRBJ2-1 NA NA TRBV7-3 TGTGCCAGCAGCTTAGGGGGCCACGACAATGAGCAGTTCTTC CASSLGGHDNEQFF
TRBJ1-2 NA NA TRBV18 TGTGCCAGCTCCCCTGAGAAGGGACTCTATGGCTACACCTTC CASSPEKGLYGYTF
TRBJ2-1 TRBD2 NA TRBV6-2/TRBV6-3 TGTGCCAGCAGTTACCGGGGGGTGTACAATGAGCAGTTCTTC CASSYRGVYNEQFF
TRBJ2-5 NA once TRBV5-6 TGTGCCAGCAGCTTGCTTTTATCTGGGATCGAGACCCAGTACTTC CASSLLLSGIETQYF